These 16 T cell receptor beta chains came from one sample sequenced in a study of blood T cell repertoires in COVID-19. Produced via immunoSEQ multiplex PCR; TCRdb's table is partial and in-frame only. The table has 350,000 to 400,000 clones, roughly 90% seen once. Sequencing was carried out using peripheral blood. These TCRs come from a woman in her twenties or thirties with COVID-19, enrolled during active disease.

This clone was seen more than once but under ten times. The gene calls are TRBV7-9 and TRBJ1-6, with 9 bases aligning to TRBD1. V trimming: 8 bases; J trimming: 9 bases; junction bases outside the gene matches: 8. CDR1 and CDR2 (germline): SEHNR, FQNEAQ (reference sequence). The length of the CDR3 is 14 residues. CDR3 protein: CASGYGDRASPLHF. The CDR3 region has the DNA TGTGCCAGCGGCTACGGGGACAGGGCTTCACCCCTCCACTTT.

The chain joins TRBV9 to TRBJ1-1; perhaps TRBD1 as D (6 bases). The length of the CDR3 is 14 residues. Trimming took off 0 bases at V and 1 base at J, with 7 bases between the two ends. CDR1 and CDR2 (germline): SGDLS, YYNGEE. CDR3 nucleotides: TGTGCCAGCAGCGTAGGACAGGAGAACACTGAAGCTTTCTTT. Residues: CASSVGQENTEAFF.

This chain connects TRBV30 to TRBJ1-1, with D unresolved. CDR1 and CDR2 (germline): GTSNPN, SVGIG (reference sequence). Trimming cost V 0 bases and J 2 bases, with 13 bases left between them. The CDR3 contains 15 residues. CDR3 bases: TGTGCCTGGAGTGTCCCCCGGGTTATCAACACTGAAGCTTTCTTT. Protein product: CAWSVPRVINTEAFF.

The V gene is TRBV7-8, the J gene TRBJ1-2; TRBD1 matches at 8 bases. The CDR3 sequence is 17 residues long. Per germline, CDR1 SGHVS and CDR2 FQNEAQ. V trimming: 6 bases; J trimming: 7 bases; junction bases outside the gene matches: 19. CDR3 in amino acids: CASSRAQRDRPLGGYTF. CDR3 in DNA: TGTGCCAGCAGTCGTGCCCAACGGGACAGGCCTTTGGGTGGCTACACCTTC.

The gene calls are TRBV12-5 and TRBJ1-1; no clear D gene. The CDR3 is made up of 11 amino acids. From germline, CDR1 is LGHNT and CDR2 FRNRAP. Trimming left V 6 bases short and J 1 base short, with 3 bases between. CDR3 in DNA: TGTGCTAGTGGCAGGAACACTGAAGCTTTCTTT. It is translated as CASGRNTEAFF. Full variable domain (outside the CDR3, taken from reference TRBV12-5 and TRBJ1-1): DARVTQTPRHKVTEMGQEVTMRCQPILGHNTVFWYRQTMMQGLELLAYFRNRAPLDDSGMPKDRFSAEMPDATLATLKIQPSEPRDSAVYFCASGRNTEAFFGQGTRLTVV.

This chain links TRBV2 with TRBJ2-7, with TRBD2 matching 10 bases. CDR1 is SNHLY and CDR2 is FYNNEI in the germline V gene. CDR3 size: 14 residues. After removal of 6 bases from V and 0 bases from J, the junction contained 2 bases not matched to a gene. CDR3 DNA sequence: TGTGCCAGCAGACTAGCGGGGACCTCCTACGAGCAGTACTTC. Translated: CASRLAGTSYEQYF.

This rearrangement joins TRBV7-9 to TRBJ2-4; 10 bases are a match to TRBD2. CDR1 is SEHNR, CDR2 FQNEAQ, per germline (reference sequence). V lost 2 bases to trimming and J lost 1 base; unmatched junction nucleotides: 2. CDR3 length equals 16 residues. CDR3 sequence (DNA): TGTGCCAGCAGCTTAAGCGGGAGGGAGGCCAAAAACATTCAGTACTTC. It codes for CASSLSGREAKNIQYF.

The rearrangement joins TRBV7-2 to TRBJ1-2; D remains ambiguous. The germline V gene has CDR1 SGHTA and CDR2 FQGNSA. CDR3 length: 14 amino acids. Trimming stripped 1 base from V and 5 bases from J, with 11 bases between. The DNA for the CDR3 is TGTGCCAGCAGCTTAGTTGTGGAGGGTTATGGCTACACCTTC. Residues: CASSLVVEGYGYTF. Full variable domain (remainder filled in from reference TRBV7-2 and TRBJ1-2): GAGVSQSPSNKVTEKGKDVELRCDPISGHTALYWYRQSLGQGLEFLIYFQGNSAPDKSGLPSDRFSAERTGGSVSTLTIQRTQQEDSAVYLCASSLVVEGYGYTFGSGTRLTVV.

Note on this clone: Other DNA sequences within the sample encode an identical CDR3. The CDR3 is CASSQDRGNTEAFF. The CDR3 DNA is TGCGCCAGCAGCCAAGATCGAGGGAACACTGAAGCTTTCTTT. The chain uses TRBV4-3 and TRBJ1-1, with no clear D. The CDR3 is 14 residues long. CDR1 and CDR2 from the germline V gene are LGHNA and YSLEER. Trimming left V 0 bases short and J 1 base short, with 6 bases between.

V gene TRBV11-1 combines with J gene TRBJ2-1, with D possibly matching TRBD2 (5 bases). The V gene's germline CDR1 is SGHAT and CDR2 FQDESV (reference sequence). V was cut by 3 bases and J by 0 bases, with 9 bases left in between. The CDR3 has 15 residues. CDR3 bases: TGTGCCAGCAGCTTCGGGATGAGCTCCTACAATGAGCAGTTCTTC. Its translation: CASSFGMSSYNEQFF.

This chain connects TRBV6-5 to TRBJ1-2, with 9 positions matching TRBD1. Trimming cost V 6 bases and J 6 bases; bases outside gene matches: 5. Germline V gives CDR1 MNHEY, CDR2 SVGAGI. The CDR3 extends over 13 amino acids. The CDR3 DNA sequence: TGTGCCAGCAGCCGGACAGGGGAGGATGGCTACACCTTC. This codes for CASSRTGEDGYTF.

The rearrangement uses TRBV7-9 and TRBJ1-2; no firm D call. This CDR3 has 16 amino acids. With 5 bases removed from V and 4 bases from J, the gap between germline ends came to 20 bases. Germline V lookup: CDR1 SEHNR, CDR2 FQNEAQ (reference sequence). The CDR3 nucleotides are TGTGCCAGCAGCCCCTCCGGAGGGAGGGTTCCCTATGGCTACACCTTC. Its translation: CASSPSGGRVPYGYTF.

V is TRBV19 and J is TRBJ1-2, with a tentative D call TRBD1 (5 bases). Trimming left V 1 base short and J 2 bases short, with 14 bases between. CDR3 length equals 16 residues. Germline V gives CDR1 LNHDA, CDR2 SQIVND (reference sequence). The CDR3 bases are TGTGCCAGTAGTATAGCCCGACAGCCGAGGAACTATGGCTACACCTTC. It is translated as CASSIARQPRNYGYTF.

The chain links TRBV27 to TRBJ1-1; D call uncertain. This CDR3 region has 13 residues. Germline V gives CDR1 MNHEY, CDR2 SMNVEV (reference sequence). V was pared by 4 bases and J by 1 base, with 7 bases between. CDR3 nucleotide sequence: TGTGCCAGCAGTTGGGCCCCGAACACTGAAGCTTTCTTT. It yields the protein CASSWAPNTEAFF.

The chain joins TRBV28 to TRBJ1-4; D might be TRBD1 (6 bases). The V end lost 3 bases, the J end lost 3 bases, and 17 bases lay between the germline ends. The CDR3 extends over 17 amino acids. Germline CDR1 and CDR2: MDHEN and SYDVKM. The CDR3 reads CASSLTGGRSANEKLFF. The DNA for the CDR3 is TGTGCCAGCAGTTTGACAGGCGGACGTTCAGCTAATGAAAAACTGTTTTTT.

The chain joins TRBV7-9 to TRBJ2-5; TRBD2 matches at 8 bases. After removal of 5 bases from V and 5 bases from J, the junction contained 22 bases not matched to a gene. The CDR3 has 19 residues. Germline V gene sequence: CDR1 SEHNR, CDR2 FQNEAQ (reference sequence). CDR3 residues: CASSQRRGVGGRPTETQYF. The CDR3 region has the DNA TGTGCCAGCAGCCAACGGAGGGGCGTTGGCGGGAGGCCGACGGAGACCCAGTACTTC.